The 24 T cell receptor beta chains below all came from one sample that was sequenced in a study of blood T cells in healthy people across ages. PCR was performed a second time for about 6 to 11 cycles using a sample-barcoded 5' primer and a J-beta primer mix. Via MiXCR, TCRdb re-called the 5' RACE reads, giving one row per CDR3 protein. Here the sample spans over 500,000 distinct CDR3 sequences, over 40% being singletons. Source material: blood. Receptors were obtained from a woman at least 80 years old in good health.

The V gene is TRBV27, the J gene TRBJ2-2; 10 nucleotides agree with TRBD2. J gave up 0 bases and V 6 bases, and 1 base lay outside the gene matches. Germline V gene sequence: CDR1 MNHEY, CDR2 SMNVEV (reference sequence). CDR3 length: 15 amino acids. The CDR3 loop reads CASRLAGANTGELFF. The CDR3 DNA follows: TGTGCCAGCAGGCTAGCGGGGGCGAACACCGGGGAGCTGTTTTTT.

The gene calls are TRBV12-3 or TRBV12-4 and TRBJ2-5; weak D call: TRBD2 (5 bases). CDR3 length: 14 amino acids. Trimming took off 3 bases at V and 4 bases at J, with 12 bases between the two ends. CDR3 region: CASSFRGWGETQYF. DNA of the CDR3: TGTGCCAGCAGTTTTCGGGGTTGGGGAGAGACCCAGTACTTC.

The chain carries TRBV4-1 and TRBJ2-5; D is undetermined. V was trimmed by 1 base and J by 0 bases, leaving 15 bases between them. CDR3 length equals 17 residues. Germline V gene sequence: CDR1 MGHRA, CDR2 YSYEKL. The chain's CDR3 is CASSQGSRSVYQETQYF. As DNA, the CDR3 is TGCGCCAGCAGCCAAGGCTCCCGATCTGTATACCAAGAGACCCAGTACTTC.

As concerns this clonotype: A much more abundant neighbour one base away suggests this may be a read error. V is TRBV9 and J is TRBJ2-1; no clear D. Germline V lookup: CDR1 SGDLS, CDR2 YYNGEE. The V end lost 0 bases, the J end lost 6 bases, and 16 bases lay between the germline ends. The CDR3 is 16 amino acids. CDR3 residues: CASSVADSGTANEQFF. The CDR3 nucleotides read TGTGCCAGCAGCGTAGCAGATTCCGGAACTGCCAATGAGCAGTTCTTC.

With respect to this clonotype: The junction differs from germline at one of its ends, possibly a read error. CDR3 bases: TGTGCCAATGGACTAATCTTTACAGATACGCGGTATTTT. Translated: CANGLIFTDTRYF. The rearrangement uses TRBV30 and TRBJ2-3; TRBD2 is a possible D gene (6 bases). The CDR3 totals 13 residues. In germline, CDR1 is GTSNPN, CDR2 SVGIG (reference sequence).

J is TRBJ1-5 and V is TRBV12-3 or TRBV12-4; maybe TRBD1 (6 bases). V shed 7 bases and J shed 3 bases, with 16 bases lying between them. There are 15 residues in the CDR3. CDR3 sequence: CASTQRGGNNQPQHF. The CDR3 DNA sequence: TGTGCCAGCACTCAGAGAGGGGGAAACAATCAGCCCCAGCATTTT.

The chain is built from TRBV20-1 and TRBJ2-4, with a weak D call TRBD1 (5 bases). The DNA matches TRBJ2-5 better at its end, which makes the J call doubtful. This CDR3 has 16 residues. Germline V gene lookup returns CDR1 DFQATT and CDR2 SNEGSKA (reference sequence). The CDR3 nucleotides read TGCAGTGCTAGAGATTGGGGCGGAGAGCTCCAAGAGACCCAGTACTTC. Amino acids: CSARDWGGELQETQYF.

The V and J genes are TRBV20-1 and TRBJ2-2; perhaps TRBD1 as D (6 bases). Germline CDR1 reads DFQATT; CDR2 reads SNEGSKA (reference sequence). V was shortened by 0 bases and J by 3 bases, with 11 bases between the two germline ends. The CDR3 sequence is 15 residues long. The CDR3 is CSARDAQGYTGELFF. DNA for the CDR3: TGCAGTGCTAGAGATGCCCAGGGGTACACCGGGGAGCTGTTTTTT.

A remark on this clonotype: One end of the junction fails to match germline, which may point to a read error. The rearrangement links TRBV5-1 to TRBJ2-5; 8 bases agree with TRBD2. The CDR3 contains 14 residues. Germline CDR1 SGHRS, CDR2 YFSETQ. CDR3 coding DNA: TGCGCCAGCAGCTTGGGGACTAGCCAAGAGGCCCAGTACTTC. Translating it yields CASSLGTSQEAQYF. The full variable domain, in which reference TRBV5-1 and TRBJ2-5 provide the parts outside the CDR3, is KAGVTQTPRYLIKTRGQQVTLSCSPISGHRSVSWYQQTPGQGLQFLFEYFSETQRNKGNFPGRFSGRQFSNSRSEMNVSTLELGDSALYLCASSLGTSQEAQYFGPGTRLLVL.

J is TRBJ1-5 and V is TRBV7-3; possible D gene TRBD1, 6 bases. V dropped 5 bases and J dropped 7 bases, with 18 bases sitting between them. This CDR3 has 15 amino acids. CDR1 is SGHTA and CDR2 is FQGTGA in the germline V gene. This CDR3 is CASSLGGDSGQPQHF. CDR3 nucleotides: TGTGCCAGCAGCCTAGGGGGAGATTCTGGCCAGCCCCAGCATTTT.

The chain recombines TRBV7-9 with TRBJ2-3, with D tentatively TRBD2 (7 bases). In germline, CDR1 is SEHNR, CDR2 FQNEAQ (reference sequence). CDR3 length equals 18 residues. V shed 8 bases and J shed 0 bases, with 24 bases lying between them. Here the CDR3 reads CASFQWGGVAQSTDTQYF. In DNA form, the CDR3 reads TGTGCCAGCTTTCAGTGGGGGGGCGTAGCACAGAGCACAGATACGCAGTATTTT.

In its sample, this clonotype was seen a few times. This chain joins TRBV7-9 and TRBJ2-3; D is possibly TRBD1 (6 bases). Germline CDR1 is SEHNR and CDR2 is FQNEAQ (reference sequence). Trimming removed 5 bases from V and 5 bases from J, with 20 bases in between. The CDR3 extends over 16 amino acids. CDR3 protein: CASSELGRGNGDTQYF. The DNA of the CDR3 is TGTGCCAGCAGCGAACTGGGTAGGGGGAATGGAGATACGCAGTATTTT.

A word on this clonotype: A clone one base away is much larger, so this may be a read error. This chain links TRBV29-1 with TRBJ2-6, with D tentatively TRBD1 or TRBD2 (5 bases each). The CDR3 contains 15 residues. Germline CDR1 SQVTM, CDR2 ANQGSEA. V lost 4 bases, J lost 0 bases, and 10 bases lay in between. CDR3 DNA sequence: TGCAGCGTTGGCTCCGGGGCCTCTGGGGCCAACGTCCTGACTTTC. Translated, it gives CSVGSGASGANVLTF.

This clonotype was seen repeatedly, ten times or more. The V call is TRBV15, the J call TRBJ2-3, with TRBD1 as a possible D gene (5 bases). The germline V gene has CDR1 LNHNV and CDR2 YYDKDF (reference sequence). The CDR3 loop spans 15 amino acids. The germline V and J ends were trimmed by 1 base and 5 bases, with 13 bases remaining between them. CDR3 DNA: TGTGCCACCAGCAGAGGATTGGGGCTGGTAGATACGCAGTATTTT. Amino acid sequence: CATSRGLGLVDTQYF.

This clonotype has just one count. Just one base apart from a much larger clone, this may be a read error. This rearrangement joins TRBV6-5 to TRBJ1-1; D may be TRBD1 (6 bases). The CDR3 runs to 13 residues. The V gene's germline CDR1 is MNHEY and CDR2 SVGAGI. Trimming removed 6 bases from V and 1 base from J, with 9 bases in between. The CDR3 reads CASRGAGNTEAFF. The CDR3 DNA follows: TGTGCCAGCAGGGGGGCAGGGAACACTGAAGCTTTCTTT.

This clonotype was observed a handful of times. The chain combines TRBV20-1 with TRBJ2-2; 9 bases map to TRBD2. CDR3 length: 16 amino acids. Germline V CDR1 and CDR2: DFQATT, SNEGSKA (reference sequence). V was pared by 0 bases and J by 6 bases, with 8 bases of the junction left unmatched. CDR3 in DNA: TGCAGTGCTAGAGATGTAGTTAGCGGGAGTCCCGGGGAGCTGTTTTTT. Translating it yields CSARDVVSGSPGELFF.

The chain combines TRBV5-5 with TRBJ2-1; no reliable D call. V dropped 2 bases and J dropped 4 bases, with 13 bases sitting between them. Germline CDR1 and CDR2: SGHKS and YYEKEE (reference sequence). The CDR3 totals 15 residues. CDR3 nucleotide sequence: TGTGCCAGCAGCTTTCGGCACCTTGATTACAATGAGCAGTTCTTC. It codes for CASSFRHLDYNEQFF.

Regarding this clonotype: One end of the junction varies from germline; a read error may be responsible. CDR3 coding DNA: TGTGCCAACAGCGCGAGCAGGTCTGAGCAGTACTTC. As protein: CANSASRSEQYF. The chain recombines TRBV9 with TRBJ2-5, with D unresolved. Germline loops: CDR1 SGDLS, CDR2 YYNGEE. The CDR3 has 12 residues. The whole variable domain, remainder taken from reference TRBV9 and TRBJ2-5, is DSGVTQTPKHLITATGQRVTLRCSPRSGDLSVYWYQQSLDQGLQFLIQYYNGEERAKGNILERFSAQQFPDLHSELNLSSLELGDSALYFCANSASRSEQYFGPGTRLLVL.

The sample holds one count of this clonotype. This chain joins TRBV28 and TRBJ2-6, with D unresolved. The V end lost 8 bases, the J end lost 4 bases, and 18 bases lay between the germline ends. The CDR3 length is 16 residues. The germline gives CDR1 MDHEN, CDR2 SYDVKM. Here the CDR3 reads CASLTPLVGGANVLTF. CDR3 in DNA: TGTGCCAGCCTAACACCACTGGTGGGGGGGGCCAACGTCCTGACTTTC. The variable domain in full, completed from reference TRBV28 and TRBJ2-6, reads DVKVTQSSRYLVKRTGEKVFLECVQDMDHENMFWYRQDPGLGLRLIYFSYDVKMKEKGDIPEGYSVSREKKERFSLILESASTNQTSMYLCASLTPLVGGANVLTFGAGSRLTVL.

Here the CDR3 reads CSASKQGGWETQYF. The CDR3 nucleotides are TGCAGTGCCTCAAAACAAGGAGGATGGGAGACCCAGTACTTC. V gene TRBV20-1 combines with J gene TRBJ2-5; weak D call: TRBD2 (5 bases). Germline V gene sequence: CDR1 DFQATT, CDR2 SNEGSKA (reference sequence). This CDR3 is built from 14 residues. Trimming stripped 6 bases from V and 5 bases from J, with 19 bases between.

The CDR3 sequence: CAISSTSGGPDTQYF. The CDR3 nucleotides read TGTGCCATCAGCTCCACTAGCGGGGGCCCAGATACGCAGTATTTT. V usage is TRBV10-3 and J usage is TRBJ2-3, with 11 bases lining up with TRBD2. Germline values: CDR1 ENHRY, CDR2 SYGVKD. There are 15 residues in the CDR3. Trimming cost V 6 bases and J 4 bases; bases outside gene matches: 6.

This clonotype was observed a few times. This chain links TRBV29-1 with TRBJ2-1, with 7 bases identical to TRBD2. The J call is in doubt because the DNA end fits TRBJ2-7 better. The CDR3 has 14 residues. Germline CDR1 SQVTM, CDR2 ANQGSEA. Here the CDR3 DNA reads TGCAGCGGCACGACTAGCCGCTCCTACAATGAGCAGTACTTC. This encodes CSGTTSRSYNEQYF.

There are a few counts of this clonotype. The V and J genes are TRBV20-1 and TRBJ2-3; 12 bases fit TRBD2. The CDR3 totals 16 residues. The germline V gene encodes CDR1 DFQATT and CDR2 SNEGSKA (reference sequence). The CDR3 loop reads CSPRSGTSGSTDTQYF. The CDR3 region has the DNA TGCAGCCCCCGGTCCGGGACTAGCGGGAGCACAGATACGCAGTATTTT.

The chain couples TRBV27 to TRBJ2-1; 8 nucleotides align to TRBD2. Germline CDR1 is MNHEY and CDR2 is SMNVEV (reference sequence). With V trimmed by 3 bases and J by 11 bases, 24 bases remained unmatched. The CDR3 loop spans 19 amino acids. The CDR3 DNA follows: TGTGCCAGCAGTTTCGAATCGCCTAGCGGGCTGGGGTCGATAGGGAAGCAGTTCTTC. The encoded protein is CASSFESPSGLGSIGKQFF.